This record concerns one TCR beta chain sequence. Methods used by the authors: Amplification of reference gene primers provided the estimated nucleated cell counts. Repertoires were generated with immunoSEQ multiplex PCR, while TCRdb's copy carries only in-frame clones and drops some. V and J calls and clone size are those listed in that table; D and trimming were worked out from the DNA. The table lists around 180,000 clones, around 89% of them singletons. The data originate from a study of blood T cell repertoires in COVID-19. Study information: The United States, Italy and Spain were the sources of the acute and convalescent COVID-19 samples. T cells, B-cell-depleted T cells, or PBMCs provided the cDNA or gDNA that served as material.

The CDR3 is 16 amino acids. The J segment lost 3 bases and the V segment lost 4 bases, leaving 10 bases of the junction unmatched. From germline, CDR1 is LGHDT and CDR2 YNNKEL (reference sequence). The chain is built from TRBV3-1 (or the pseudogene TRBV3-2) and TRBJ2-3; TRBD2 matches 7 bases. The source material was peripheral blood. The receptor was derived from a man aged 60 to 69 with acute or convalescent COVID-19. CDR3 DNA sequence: TGTGCCAGCAGCCTTAGGGGCGGGGGACTGACAGATACGCAGTATTTT. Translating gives CASSLRGGGLTDTQYF.